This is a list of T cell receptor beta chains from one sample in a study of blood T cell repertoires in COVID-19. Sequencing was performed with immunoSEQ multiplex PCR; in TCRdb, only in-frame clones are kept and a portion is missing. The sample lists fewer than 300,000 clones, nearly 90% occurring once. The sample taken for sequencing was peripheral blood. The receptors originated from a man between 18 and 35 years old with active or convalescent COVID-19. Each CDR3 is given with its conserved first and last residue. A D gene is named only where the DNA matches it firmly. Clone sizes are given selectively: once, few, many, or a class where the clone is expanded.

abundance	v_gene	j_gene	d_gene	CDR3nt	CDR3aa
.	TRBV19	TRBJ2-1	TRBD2	TGTGCCAGTAGTATGGGGACTAGAGGAAATGAGCAGTTCTTC	CASSMGTRGNEQFF
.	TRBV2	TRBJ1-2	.	TGTGCCAGCAGGGAGGGGAGTGGATATGGCTACACCTTC	CASREGSGYGYTF
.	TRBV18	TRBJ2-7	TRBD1	TGTGCCAGCTCACCACGGACAGGGGGCTCCTACGAGCAGTACTTC	CASSPRTGGSYEQYF
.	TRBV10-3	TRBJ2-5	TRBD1	TGTGCCATCAGTGCGGGACAGGGGCGCCAAGAGACCCAGTACTTC	CAISAGQGRQETQYF
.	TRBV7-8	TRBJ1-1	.	TGTGCCAGCAGCTTAGTGACGGCGGGAACTGAAGCTTTCTTT	CASSLVTAGTEAFF
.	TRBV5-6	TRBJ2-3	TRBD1	TGTGCCAGCAGAGTGGACAGGGCCCACTTTATCACAGATACGCAGTATTTT	CASRVDRAHFITDTQYF
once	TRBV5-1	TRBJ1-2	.	TGCGCCAGCAGCTTGTCGTTTCAGGGCGTGGACAGACATGGCTACACCTTC	CASSLSFQGVDRHGYTF
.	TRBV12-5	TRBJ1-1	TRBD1	TGTGCTAGTGGTCTACAACTGGGGCAGGGGGCGGGGGAAGCTTTCTTT	CASGLQLGQGAGEAFF
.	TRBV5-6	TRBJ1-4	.	TGTGCCAGCAGCTTGGGGGCTTCTCCAACTAATGAAAAACTGTTTTTT	CASSLGASPTNEKLFF
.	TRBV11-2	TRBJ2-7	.	TGTGCCAGCAGCTTAGATGCGGGGCCGAGCTCCTACGAGCAGTACTTC	CASSLDAGPSSYEQYF
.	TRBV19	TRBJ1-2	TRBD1	TGTGCCAGTGTTGAACAGGGGGCCCTCTATGGCTACACCTTC	CASVEQGALYGYTF
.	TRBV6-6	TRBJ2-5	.	TGTGCCAGCAGTTATCTAGCCCAAGAGACCCAGTACTTC	CASSYLAQETQYF
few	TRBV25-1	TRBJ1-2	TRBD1	TGTGCCAGCAGTGGGACAGGGACAACCGAATTCCATGGCTACACCTTC	CASSGTGTTEFHGYTF
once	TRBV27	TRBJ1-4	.	TGTGCCAGCAGTTCACCGGGACTCGGGGAAGAAAAACTGTTTTTT	CASSSPGLGEEKLFF
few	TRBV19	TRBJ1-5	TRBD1	TGTGCCAGCTGGGGACAGCGCGAGAGCAATCAGCCCCAGCATTTT	CASWGQRESNQPQHF
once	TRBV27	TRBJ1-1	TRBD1	TGTGCCAGCAGTTACGGAACAGGGGGCGCTAGTGATGAAGCTTTCTTT	CASSYGTGGASDEAFF
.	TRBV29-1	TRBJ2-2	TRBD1	TGCAGCGTTGGGTCCCGGGACAGCGTGGCCGGGGAGCTGTTTTTT	CSVGSRDSVAGELFF
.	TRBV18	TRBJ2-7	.	TGTGCCAGCTCACCAACTGGAGGCCGCTTGGTGGAGCAGTACTTC	CASSPTGGRLVEQYF
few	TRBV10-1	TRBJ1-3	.	TGCGCCAGCAGACAATCGCTTGGAAACACCATATATTTT	CASRQSLGNTIYF
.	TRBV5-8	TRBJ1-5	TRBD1	TGTGCCAGCAGCCCAACTCGGGGACAGCACAATCAGCCCCAGCATTTT	CASSPTRGQHNQPQHF
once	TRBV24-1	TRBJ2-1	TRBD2	TGTGCCACCAGTGATGCCCGACTAGCGGGGGGTAACAATGAGCAGTTCTTC	CATSDARLAGGNNEQFF
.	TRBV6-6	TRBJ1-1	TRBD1	TGTGCCAGCAGTTCGATTACCGGGACAGGGGACTTCTTT	CASSSITGTGDFF
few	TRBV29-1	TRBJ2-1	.	TGCAGCGTTGAAGATTGGACAGACAATGAGCAGTTCTTC	CSVEDWTDNEQFF
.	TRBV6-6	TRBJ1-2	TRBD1	TGTGCCAGCAGTTACCCGGACAGGGGTGGAGATGGCTACACCTTC	CASSYPDRGGDGYTF
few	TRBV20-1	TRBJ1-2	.	TGCAGTGCTAGTCGGCAGGGCTATGGCTACACCTTC	CSASRQGYGYTF
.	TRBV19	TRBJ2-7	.	TGTGCCAGTAGTATTGGGTCAGGGTCCCCCTACGAGCAGTACTTC	CASSIGSGSPYEQYF
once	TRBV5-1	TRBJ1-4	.	TGCGCCAGCAGCTTGGTAGCAACTAATGAAAAACTGTTTTTT	CASSLVATNEKLFF
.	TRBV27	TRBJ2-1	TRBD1	TGTGCCAGCAGTTTATCGATTTTAGGTGGCCGGGGACAGCACAATGAGCAGTTCTTC	CASSLSILGGRGQHNEQFF
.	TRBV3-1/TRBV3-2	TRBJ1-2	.	TGTGCCAGCAGCCGAAAACAGGGTCGGGCTAAGGGCTACACCTTC	CASSRKQGRAKGYTF